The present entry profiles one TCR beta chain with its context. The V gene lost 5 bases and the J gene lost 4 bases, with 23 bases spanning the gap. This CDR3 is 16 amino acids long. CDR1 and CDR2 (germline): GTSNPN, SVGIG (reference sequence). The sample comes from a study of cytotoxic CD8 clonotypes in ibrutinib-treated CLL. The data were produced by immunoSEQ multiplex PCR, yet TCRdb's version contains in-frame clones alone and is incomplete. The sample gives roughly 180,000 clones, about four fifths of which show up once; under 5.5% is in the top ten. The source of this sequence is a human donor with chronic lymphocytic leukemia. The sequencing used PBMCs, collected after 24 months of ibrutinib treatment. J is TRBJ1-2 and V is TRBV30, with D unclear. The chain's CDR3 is CAWVLTGSLAGYGYTF. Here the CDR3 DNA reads TGTGCCTGGGTCCTAACGGGCTCCCTGGCGGGCTATGGCTACACCTTC.